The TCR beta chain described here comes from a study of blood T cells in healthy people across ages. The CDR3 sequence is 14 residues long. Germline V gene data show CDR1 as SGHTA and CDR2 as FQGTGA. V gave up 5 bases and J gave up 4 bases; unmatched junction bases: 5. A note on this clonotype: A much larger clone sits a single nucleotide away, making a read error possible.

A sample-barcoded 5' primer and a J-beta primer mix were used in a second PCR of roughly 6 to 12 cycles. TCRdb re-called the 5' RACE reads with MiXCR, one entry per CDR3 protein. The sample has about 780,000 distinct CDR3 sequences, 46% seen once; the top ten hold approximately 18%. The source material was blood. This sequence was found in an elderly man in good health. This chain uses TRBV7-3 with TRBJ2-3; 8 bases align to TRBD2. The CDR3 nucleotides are TGTGCCAGCAGCCCCGGGACTAGACCAGATACGCAGTATTTT. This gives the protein CASSPGTRPDTQYF.